The source of this TCR beta chain is a study of cytomegalovirus exposure and HLA in healthy donors. From germline, CDR1 is SEHNR and CDR2 FQNEAQ (reference sequence). The CDR3 extends over 13 amino acids. Trimming shortened V by 0 bases and J by 5 bases, and 5 bases separated the two germline ends. Study-level results: First-cohort TCR clusters were later found to tend to co-occur in the 120 or so validation repertoires. Some public TCRs appeared in many individuals, while most sequences were rare. Cytomegalovirus-associated TCR beta chains were listed, numbering 150 to 200.

Worth noting for this clone: Its antigen is not identified.

This table comes from immunoSEQ multiplex PCR, and its TCRdb copy is limited to in-frame clones, with some not included. The sample has 220,000 or so clones; around nine tenths are singletons. The chain links TRBV7-9 to TRBJ1-5, with D unresolved. The sample consisted of PBMCs. The origin of this receptor is a woman in her late teens or twenties in good health and CMV-seropositive. The CDR3 bases are TGTGCCAGCAGCTTAGCGGGAGATCAGCCCCAGCATTTT. Translating gives CASSLAGDQPQHF.